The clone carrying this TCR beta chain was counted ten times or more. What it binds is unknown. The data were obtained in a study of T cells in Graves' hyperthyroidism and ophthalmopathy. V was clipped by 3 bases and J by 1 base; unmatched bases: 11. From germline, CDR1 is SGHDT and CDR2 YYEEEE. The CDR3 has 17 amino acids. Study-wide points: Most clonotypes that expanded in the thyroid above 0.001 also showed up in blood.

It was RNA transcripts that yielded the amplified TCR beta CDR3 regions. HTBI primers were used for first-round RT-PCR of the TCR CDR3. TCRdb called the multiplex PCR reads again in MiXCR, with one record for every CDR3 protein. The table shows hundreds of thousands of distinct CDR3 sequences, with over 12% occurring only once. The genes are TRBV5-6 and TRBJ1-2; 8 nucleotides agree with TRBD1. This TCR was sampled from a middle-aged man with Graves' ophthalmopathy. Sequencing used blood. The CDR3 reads CASSSMTGARNNYGYTF. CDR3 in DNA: TGTGCCAGCAGCTCGATGACAGGGGCCAGAAATAACTATGGCTACACCTTC. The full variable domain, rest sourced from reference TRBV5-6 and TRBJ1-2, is DAGVTQSPTHLIKTRGQQVTLRCSPKSGHDTVSWYQQALGQGPQFIFQYYEEEERQRGNFPDRFSGHQFPNYSSELNVNALLLGDSALYLCASSSMTGARNNYGYTFGSGTRLTVV.